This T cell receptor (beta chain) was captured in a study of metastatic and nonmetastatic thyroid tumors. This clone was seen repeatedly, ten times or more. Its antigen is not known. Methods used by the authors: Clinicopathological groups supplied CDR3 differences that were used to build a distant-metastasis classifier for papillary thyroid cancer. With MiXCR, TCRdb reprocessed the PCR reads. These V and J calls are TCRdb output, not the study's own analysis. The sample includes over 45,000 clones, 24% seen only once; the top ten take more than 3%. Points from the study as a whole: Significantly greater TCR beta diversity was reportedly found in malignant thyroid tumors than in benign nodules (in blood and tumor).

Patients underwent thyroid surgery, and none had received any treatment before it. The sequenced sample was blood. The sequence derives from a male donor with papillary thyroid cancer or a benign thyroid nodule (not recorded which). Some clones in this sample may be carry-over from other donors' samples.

CDR3 nucleotide sequence: TGCAGTGCCCAAGACCGCGGCCGAAGCACAGATACGCAGTATTTT. This sequence encodes CSAQDRGRSTDTQYF. This chain joins TRBV20-1 and TRBJ2-3, with D unclear. The germline V gene has CDR1 DFQATT and CDR2 SNEGSKA (reference sequence). V lost 6 bases and J lost 0, with 16 bases in between. CDR3 size: 15 residues.